This passage covers 24 T cell receptor beta chains from one sample sequenced in a study of OX40 agonist ivuxolimab in advanced cancers. The library was made by the immunoSEQ multiplex PCR assay. TCRdb obtained this table from immuneACCESS and retained in-frame rearrangements with V and J assigned. These tables miss some clones; where compared with another copy, unresolved V genes account for less than half of the shortfall, and the remainder is unexplained. For this sample there are over 75,000 clones; under 95% appear just once. Approximately 9.3% of the sample lies in the top ten. Sequenced material: CD4+ or CD8+ T cells sorted from blood, taken in a trial of the OX40 agonist ivuxolimab. The receptors come from an adult with an advanced solid tumor such as melanoma, head and neck, liver or kidney cancer.

The rearrangement uses TRBV18 and TRBJ2-1, with D tentatively TRBD1 or TRBD2 (6 bases each). Trimming shortened V by 0 bases and J by 2 bases, and 11 bases separated the two germline ends. Germline values: CDR1 KGHSH, CDR2 LQKENI. This CDR3 region has 16 residues. The CDR3 here is CASSPPWGAPYNEQFF. Here the CDR3 DNA reads TGTGCCAGCTCACCACCATGGGGGGCCCCCTACAATGAGCAGTTCTTC.

The V gene is TRBV30, the J gene TRBJ1-2; 8 bases line up with TRBD1. Looked up from germline, CDR1 is GTSNPN and CDR2 is SVGIG (reference sequence). The length of the CDR3 is 13 residues. Germline trimming cut 5 bases from V and 4 bases from J; bases unmatched to any gene: 6. CDR3 loop: CAWAGGLGYGYTF. DNA for the CDR3: TGTGCCTGGGCAGGGGGCCTCGGCTATGGCTACACCTTC.

Here the CDR3 DNA reads TGTGCCAGCATCCTCGACAGGGAATATTCACCCCTCCACTTT. This sequence encodes CASILDREYSPLHF. The chain uses TRBV6-6 and TRBJ1-6, with 7 bases aligning to TRBD1. V gave up 7 bases and J gave up 8 bases; unmatched junction bases: 8. The V gene's germline CDR1 is MNHNY and CDR2 SVGAGI (reference sequence). There are 14 residues in the CDR3.

The rearrangement uses TRBV7-9 and TRBJ2-3; D is possibly TRBD2 (5 bases). CDR1 is SEHNR and CDR2 is FQNEAQ in the germline V gene (reference sequence). V lost 1 base and J lost 4, with 15 bases in between. The CDR3 sequence is 16 residues long. This CDR3 is CASSLGRVSVSDTQYF. The CDR3 DNA reads as TGTGCCAGCAGCTTAGGGCGGGTCTCGGTGTCAGATACGCAGTATTTT.

The V and J genes are TRBV13 and TRBJ2-6; D not resolved. The germline V gene has CDR1 PRHDT and CDR2 FYEKMQ (reference sequence). CDR3 length equals 16 residues. V lost 1 base and J lost 4, with 11 bases in between. CDR3 protein: CASSLEGVEGANVLTF. The CDR3 DNA is TGTGCCAGCAGCTTAGAAGGAGTGGAGGGGGCCAACGTCCTGACTTTC. The entire variable domain, with the rest obtained from reference TRBV13 and TRBJ2-6, is as follows: AAGVIQSPRHLIKEKRETATLKCYPIPRHDTVYWYQQGPGQDPQFLISFYEKMQSDKGSIPDRFSAQQFSDYHSELNMSSLELGDSALYFCASSLEGVEGANVLTFGAGSRLTVL.

The J gene is TRBJ2-4, the V gene TRBV7-9; D gene unclear. Trimming took off 0 bases at V and 3 bases at J, with 0 bases between the two ends. Germline CDR1 and CDR2: SEHNR and FQNEAQ (reference sequence). There are 12 residues in the CDR3. CDR3 bases: TGTGCCAGCAGCTTAGCCAAAAACATTCAGTACTTC. Translated, it gives CASSLAKNIQYF.

The chain links TRBV19 to TRBJ1-5; 12 bases match TRBD1. The CDR3 loop spans 16 amino acids. The J segment lost 6 bases and the V segment lost 3 bases, leaving 6 bases of the junction unmatched. CDR1 is LNHDA and CDR2 is SQIVND in the germline V gene (reference sequence). CDR3 DNA: TGTGCCAGTAGTATCATCGGGACAGGGGGCAGTCAGCCCCAGCATTTT. This encodes CASSIIGTGGSQPQHF.

This clone appeared a few times. V and J are TRBV7-2 and TRBJ1-4; D is ambiguous. The CDR3 has 15 amino acids. From germline, CDR1 is SGHTA and CDR2 FQGNSA. V shed 1 base and J shed 3 bases, with 9 bases lying between them. The DNA of the CDR3 is TGTGCCAGCAGCTTAGGTGGCACATCTAATGAAAAACTGTTTTTT. Translated: CASSLGGTSNEKLFF.

The chain joins TRBV7-2 to TRBJ2-7; 8 nucleotides match TRBD2. Trimming cost V 3 bases and J 2 bases; bases outside gene matches: 6. In germline, CDR1 is SGHTA, CDR2 FQGNSA. The CDR3 extends over 15 amino acids. CDR3 region: CASSFGPGGAYEQYF. Written as DNA, the CDR3 is TGTGCCAGCAGCTTCGGTCCGGGGGGGGCCTACGAGCAGTACTTC.

The V call is TRBV2, the J call TRBJ1-4; D call uncertain. The CDR3 consists of 17 residues. Per germline, CDR1 SNHLY and CDR2 FYNNEI. V was clipped by 7 bases and J by 1 base, with 19 bases between them. CDR3 sequence (DNA): TGTGCCAGCAAGTATGATCACGGCGATTTAACTAATGAAAAACTGTTTTTT. This translates into CASKYDHGDLTNEKLFF.

The chain uses TRBV19 and TRBJ1-1, with D maybe TRBD1 (6 bases). The V end was cut by 5 bases, the J end by 5 bases, with 24 bases between. The CDR3 loop spans 17 amino acids. CDR1 is LNHDA, CDR2 SQIVND, per germline (reference sequence). In nucleotides, the CDR3 is TGTGCCAGTAGTTATCGTTATTTACAGGGAGTAAGGACTGAAGCTTTCTTT. This sequence encodes CASSYRYLQGVRTEAFF.

The chain links TRBV30 to TRBJ2-1; 9 bases fit TRBD1. V was pared by 8 bases and J by 7 bases, with 9 bases of the junction left unmatched. Germline V gene lookup returns CDR1 GTSNPN and CDR2 SVGIG (reference sequence). This CDR3 contains 13 residues. CDR3 DNA sequence: TGTGCCGGCACGACAGGGGGTTGGAATGAGCAGTTCTTC. Translated: CAGTTGGWNEQFF.

This clone was seen a single time. The genes are TRBV5-1 and TRBJ2-6; 7 positions match TRBD1. Germline CDR1 is SGHRS and CDR2 is YFSETQ. The length of the CDR3 is 16 residues. The ends lost 2 bases at V and 4 bases at J; junction bases unmatched: 6. CDR3 protein: CASSLLTGAGANVLTF. CDR3 sequence (DNA): TGCGCCAGCAGCTTACTTACAGGGGCCGGGGCCAACGTCCTGACTTTC.

This chain links TRBV7-9 with TRBJ2-7; 9 bases map to TRBD1. Unmatched junction bases numbered 2, after V lost 4 bases and J lost 10 bases. This CDR3 contains 11 residues. Germline V gives CDR1 SEHNR, CDR2 FQNEAQ (reference sequence). As DNA, the CDR3 is TGTGCCAGCAGCTCGACAGGGGGACAGTACTTC. It translates to CASSSTGGQYF.

V gene TRBV27 combines with J gene TRBJ2-5; 7 bases match TRBD2. Trimming took 2 bases from V and 4 from J; bases not matched to a gene: 7. The CDR3 is 15 residues long. Germline V gives CDR1 MNHEY, CDR2 SMNVEV (reference sequence). In DNA, the CDR3 is TGTGCCAGCAGTTTAGGCGGGAGTGGCCGAGAGACCCAGTACTTC. Residues: CASSLGGSGRETQYF.

The V and J genes are TRBV5-1 and TRBJ2-5; TRBD2 agrees at 13 bases. This CDR3 is 16 amino acids long. Looked up from germline, CDR1 is SGHRS and CDR2 is YFSETQ. J lost 1 base, V lost 4 bases, and 4 bases had no gene match. The CDR3 DNA sequence: TGCGCCAGCAGCCCTGGACTAGCGGGGGCCCAAGAGACCCAGTACTTC. It is translated as CASSPGLAGAQETQYF.

For this clone: The same CDR3 arises from other DNA sequences in this sample as well. The chain couples TRBV6-5 to TRBJ1-1; D might be TRBD1 (6 bases). V was cut by 0 bases and J by 3 bases, with 8 bases left in between. CDR1 is MNHEY, CDR2 SVGAGI, per germline. This CDR3 has 14 residues. CDR3 nucleotides: TGTGCCAGCAGTTACTCTAGGGGGGACACTGAAGCTTTCTTT. Encoded protein: CASSYSRGDTEAFF.

CDR3 DNA: TGTGCCAGCAGCAAAGCCGCCCGGAGAAATAATTCACCCCTCCACTTT. As protein: CASSKAARRNNSPLHF. The V and J genes are TRBV21-1 and TRBJ1-6. TRBV21-1 is shown as a pseudogene. The CDR3 runs 16 residues.

V and J are TRBV5-1 and TRBJ2-7, with 7 bases identical to TRBD2. The CDR3 has 15 residues. The V and J ends lost 5 bases and 0 bases, in that order; junction bases with no gene match: 8. Germline V gene data show CDR1 as SGHRS and CDR2 as YFSETQ. Written as DNA, the CDR3 is TGCGCCAGCAGGGGGGGGACCCAGAGCTCCTACGAGCAGTACTTC. It is translated as CASRGGTQSSYEQYF.

The chain has TRBV28 and TRBJ2-5, with 14 bases lining up with TRBD2. This CDR3 contains 15 residues. V trimming: 3 bases; J trimming: 4 bases; junction bases outside the gene matches: 1. Germline lookup yields CDR1 MDHEN and CDR2 SYDVKM. The CDR3 sequence: CASSLGLAGVETQYF. The CDR3 bases are TGTGCCAGCAGTTTGGGACTAGCGGGAGTAGAGACCCAGTACTTC.

CDR3 coding DNA: TGTGCCAGCAGCGCTAGCGGGAGGGCCGTTGGTGAGCAGTTCTTC. Translation gives CASSASGRAVGEQFF. The chain carries TRBV9 and TRBJ2-1; 12 nucleotides match TRBD2. Germline lookup yields CDR1 SGDLS and CDR2 YYNGEE. CDR3 size: 15 residues. The V segment lost 3 bases and the J segment 9 bases; nucleotides outside the gene matches: 7.

V gene TRBV27 combines with J gene TRBJ1-2, with TRBD1 as a possible D gene (5 bases). V was trimmed by 6 bases and J by 1 base, leaving 21 bases between them. Germline V gene lookup returns CDR1 MNHEY and CDR2 SMNVEV (reference sequence). This CDR3 contains 17 residues. The CDR3 sequence is CASSQGPRPTYNYGYTF. The DNA of the CDR3 is TGTGCCAGCAGCCAGGGCCCTCGTCCCACTTATAACTATGGCTACACCTTC.

This chain's CDR3 is CASSYPDTDGYTF. The CDR3 DNA is TGTGCCAGCAGTTACCCCGACACCGATGGCTACACCTTC. The chain has TRBV6-5 and TRBJ1-2; D call uncertain. The germline CDR1 and CDR2 sequences are MNHEY and SVGAGI. CDR3 length equals 13 residues. V lost 2 bases, J lost 6 bases, and 10 bases lay in between.

The genes are TRBV5-1 and TRBJ1-1; D is ambiguous. The CDR3 is 15 residues long. Germline loops: CDR1 SGHRS, CDR2 YFSETQ. The V end lost 2 bases, the J end lost 1 base, and 12 bases lay between the germline ends. The CDR3, as DNA: TGCGCCAGCAGCTTTTTGGGAGTCCGGAACACTGAAGCTTTCTTT. Its translation is CASSFLGVRNTEAFF.